These 15 T cell receptor beta chains originate from one sample sequenced in a study of CD8+ T cells in alopecia areata listed by TCRdb under 2018. The method was the immunoSEQ multiplex PCR assay. RNA was extracted from all samples and reverse transcribed into cDNA as template for TCR sequencing. The table comes from immuneACCESS by way of TCRdb, which keeps in-frame sequences with V and J called. Part of the clones is missing from these tables; in studies checked, under half for an unresolved V gene and the rest for unknown reasons. For this sample there are some 240,000 clones; approximately 52% appear just once. The ten largest make up less than 0.6% of the sample. Sample time point, as interpreted from the label and publication: baseline before oral tofacitinib. The sample in question was CD4+ T cells sorted from blood, obtained at week 0. Every receptor here comes from a human donor with alopecia areata.

Concerning this clone itself: The same CDR3 also results from other DNA sequences found in this sample. Here the CDR3 DNA reads TGTGCCAGCAGCAGGGACAGGGGGAATGAGCAGTTCTTC. Protein sequence: CASSRDRGNEQFF. J is TRBJ2-1 and V is TRBV7-3; 11 positions match TRBD1. Looked up from germline, CDR1 is SGHTA and CDR2 is FQGTGA. With 5 bases clipped from V and 7 bases from J, the junction kept 1 base outside the gene matches. The CDR3 is 13 amino acids.

The J gene is TRBJ2-3, the V gene TRBV30; D is ambiguous. The CDR3 sequence is 11 residues long. Trimming pared 0 bases from V and 6 bases from J, leaving 4 bases between. CDR1 GTSNPN and CDR2 SVGIG come from the germline V gene (reference sequence). CDR3 in amino acids: CAWSVIDTQYF. In DNA, the CDR3 is TGTGCCTGGAGTGTAATTGATACGCAGTATTTT.

This clone has just a few counts. V and J are TRBV5-1 and TRBJ1-2, with D possibly TRBD1 on 6 matching bases. This CDR3 has 16 amino acids. Germline CDR1 and CDR2: SGHRS and YFSETQ. The germline V and J ends were trimmed by 4 bases and 5 bases, with 21 bases remaining between them. The CDR3 loop reads CASSPQGPPRAYGYTF. In DNA form, the CDR3 reads TGCGCCAGCAGCCCCCAGGGGCCTCCGCGGGCGTATGGCTACACCTTC. Looking up the rest from reference TRBV5-1 and TRBJ1-2 gives the full variable domain: KAGVTQTPRYLIKTRGQQVTLSCSPISGHRSVSWYQQTPGQGLQFLFEYFSETQRNKGNFPGRFSGRQFSNSRSEMNVSTLELGDSALYLCASSPQGPPRAYGYTFGSGTRLTVV.

CDR3 sequence reads: CAWRTSGRLAAYNEQFF. CDR3 bases: TGTGCCTGGAGGACTAGCGGGAGGTTGGCAGCCTACAATGAGCAGTTCTTC. The V call is TRBV30, the J call TRBJ2-1; 13 bases align to TRBD2. The CDR3 extends over 17 amino acids. With V trimmed by 3 bases and J by 2 bases, 7 bases remained unmatched. Germline lookup yields CDR1 GTSNPN and CDR2 SVGIG (reference sequence).

The gene calls are TRBV4-1 and TRBJ1-1; D is uncertain. Germline values: CDR1 MGHRA, CDR2 YSYEKL. The CDR3 extends over 17 amino acids. The V gene lost 3 bases and the J gene lost 0 bases, with 17 bases spanning the gap. The CDR3 here is CASSQERTVLMNTEAFF. CDR3 nucleotides: TGCGCCAGCAGCCAGGAAAGGACGGTCCTTATGAACACTGAAGCTTTCTTT.

This clone was seen a few times. This specimen includes other DNA sequences encoding the same CDR3. The rearrangement joins TRBV5-1 to TRBJ2-1; 7 bases match TRBD2. With 2 bases clipped from V and 4 bases from J, the junction kept 3 bases outside the gene matches. The CDR3 has 14 amino acids. Germline values: CDR1 SGHRS, CDR2 YFSETQ. CDR3 region: CASSLAGPYNEQFF. CDR3 bases: TGCGCCAGCAGCTTAGCGGGGCCGTACAATGAGCAGTTCTTC.

The genes are TRBV6-5 and TRBJ1-5; D is unclear. The CDR3 covers 12 residues. V was pared by 3 bases and J by 10 bases, with 10 bases between. Germline V gives CDR1 MNHEY, CDR2 SVGAGI. The CDR3 bases are TGTGCCAGCAGTTATTTTAACGGCCCCCAGCATTTT. It translates to CASSYFNGPQHF.

This rearrangement joins TRBV4-1 to TRBJ2-2; D is perhaps TRBD1 (5 bases). Germline CDR1 is MGHRA and CDR2 is YSYEKL. Trimming removed 1 base at V and 10 bases at J, with 10 bases between. The length of the CDR3 is 13 residues. The CDR3 is CASSQGPGQELFF. The CDR3 bases are TGCGCCAGCAGCCAAGGTCCAGGGCAGGAGCTGTTTTTT.

The V gene is TRBV5-1, the J gene TRBJ2-3; D is unresolved. The CDR3 spans 14 residues. Trimming removed 9 bases at V and 2 bases at J, with 16 bases between. The germline CDR1 and CDR2 sequences are SGHRS and YFSETQ. The CDR3 DNA sequence: TGCGCCAACCCGGACGCGGTGGCCACAGATACGCAGTATTTT. Its translation is CANPDAVATDTQYF.

The gene calls are TRBV30 and TRBJ2-7; 7 nucleotides match TRBD1. Germline assignment: CDR1 GTSNPN and CDR2 SVGIG (reference sequence). The CDR3 sequence is 14 residues long. J was trimmed by 0 bases and V by 4 bases; bases with no gene match: 6. The CDR3 DNA sequence: TGTGCCTGGAAGGGACAGCACAGCTCCTACGAGCAGTACTTC. Amino acid sequence: CAWKGQHSSYEQYF. The full variable domain, with the rest looked up from reference TRBV30 and TRBJ2-7, is SQTIHQWPATLVQPVGSPLSLECTVEGTSNPNLYWYRQAAGRGLQLLFYSVGIGQISSEVPQNLSASRPQDRQFILSSKKLLLSDSGFYLCAWKGQHSSYEQYFGPGTRLTVT.

The chain joins TRBV29-1 to TRBJ2-7; 9 nucleotides align to TRBD1. CDR1 and CDR2 from the germline V gene are SQVTM and ANQGSEA. This CDR3 has 13 amino acids. J lost 3 bases, V lost 6 bases, and 6 bases had no gene match. The CDR3 loop is CSVLPGQGYEQYF. The CDR3 coding sequence is TGCAGCGTGCTACCGGGACAGGGCTACGAGCAGTACTTC.

With respect to this clone: This could be a read error, since a much larger clone is one nucleotide away. This same CDR3 is encoded by further DNA sequences in the sample. J is TRBJ1-1 and V is TRBV5-1; D is perhaps TRBD1 (6 bases). Between the trimmed V and J ends, which lost 4 bases and 1 base, there was a span of 8 bases. The CDR3 is made up of 13 amino acids. Germline V gives CDR1 SGHRS, CDR2 YFSETQ. DNA for the CDR3: TGCGCCAGCAGCCTGACAGGGAACACTGAAGCTTTCTTT. It specifies CASSLTGNTEAFF.

This clone was seen a few times. The genes are TRBV29-1 and TRBJ1-1, with D tentatively TRBD1 (5 bases). The V and J ends lost 6 bases and 1 base respectively, with 15 bases between them. This CDR3 is 14 amino acids long. Germline lookup yields CDR1 SQVTM and CDR2 ANQGSEA. This CDR3 is CSVTGAHGNTEAFF. The CDR3 DNA sequence: TGCAGCGTCACCGGGGCCCACGGGAACACTGAAGCTTTCTTT. The whole variable domain, filled in from reference TRBV29-1 and TRBJ1-1, reads SAVISQKPSRDICQRGTSLTIQCQVDSQVTMMFWYRQQPGQSLTLIATANQGSEATYESGFVIDKFPISRPNLTFSTLTVSNMSPEDSSIYLCSVTGAHGNTEAFFGQGTRLTVV.

This clone was seen a handful of times. The chain combines TRBV4-1 with TRBJ2-1; D call uncertain. The germline V gene has CDR1 MGHRA and CDR2 YSYEKL. The CDR3 is 15 residues long. V was trimmed by 4 bases and J by 4 bases, leaving 14 bases between them. This chain's CDR3 is CASSPRTGGYNEQFF. DNA of the CDR3: TGCGCCAGCAGCCCTCGAACGGGTGGGTACAATGAGCAGTTCTTC.

The genes are TRBV2 and TRBJ2-7, with 7 bases fitting TRBD2. V gave up 8 bases and J gave up 3 bases; unmatched junction bases: 7. The CDR3 length is 13 residues. Per the germline V gene, CDR1 is SNHLY and CDR2 is FYNNEI. This chain's CDR3 is CASGREKIYEQYF. The CDR3 nucleotides are TGTGCCAGCGGGAGGGAGAAGATCTACGAGCAGTACTTC.